This TCR beta chain was found in a study of T-cell reconstitution after alpha-beta-depleted transplantation in children. General observations from the study: At day 60, the high TCRbeta diversity found in some patients originated from recipient T cells and thymic progenitors that had survived. Reportedly, alpha-beta T cells present about two months post-transplant originated from several hundred expanded clones of graft origin. Newly produced T cells mostly provided counts and TCRbeta diversity after one year, as hyperexpanded clones declined.

A TCRbeta library incorporating unique molecular identifiers was prepared. In TCRdb, the PCR reads were re-called with MiXCR into one record per CDR3 protein. The profile shows 700,000 to 950,000 distinct CDR3 sequences, approximately 15% of them singletons. Turning to this clonotype: Its antigen is unidentified.

The CDR3 has 11 amino acids. V gave up 7 bases and J gave up 7 bases, with 8 bases separating them. The sample was PBMCs, mostly from graft donor cells, taken 360 days after TCRalphabeta/CD19-depleted stem cell transplant. This TCR derives from a male patient younger than 18 who had a stem cell transplant for acute lymphoblastic leukemia, so the T cells may come from the graft donor. The V gene is TRBV12-3 or TRBV12-4, the J gene TRBJ2-1; D is undetermined. The CDR3 sequence is CASKLGNEQFF. The CDR3 DNA reads as TGTGCCAGCAAATTGGGGAATGAGCAGTTCTTC.